This TCR beta chain is drawn from a study of monozygotic twins with inflammatory bowel disease. One entry per CDR3 protein, without DNA, is what TCRdb gives after re-calling the 5' RACE reads. This sample's clone table lists more than 85,000 distinct CDR3 sequences. Remarks on this clonotype: Its target is not known.

Whole-study findings and limits: Inverse Simpson values showed less TCRbeta diversity in IBD patients than in their healthy co-twins.

The V gene's germline CDR1 is SGHTA and CDR2 FQGNSA. The length of the CDR3 is 14 residues. Sequencing used blood. The sequence was collected from a human donor with ulcerative colitis or Crohn's disease, or a healthy co-twin of an affected twin (not recorded which). The rearrangement joins TRBV7-2 to TRBJ1-2. CDR3 in amino acids: CASSLAALSGGYTF.